The 29 T cell receptor beta chains in this list originate from one sample, sequenced in a study of persistence of HIV-infected CD4 T cells. The libraries were made with immunoSEQ version 4 in survey mode. Only in-frame clones appear in the TCRdb table, and some are missing; sequencing was by immunoSEQ multiplex PCR. The sample includes approximately 30,000 clones, 82% of them seen just once. The stimulus was lysate of CMV-infected fibroblasts, roughly 10 ug/mL. CD40L/CD69 double-negative CD45RO-high memory CD4+ T cells were collected. These receptors' antigens are unknown. Source: CD4+ T cells sorted from PBMCs after 18-hour stimulation, taken from a patient who received antiretroviral therapy. The receptors were sampled from an adult woman with HIV who was CMV-seropositive.

J is TRBJ2-1 and V is TRBV27; 12 bases map to TRBD1. Unmatched junction bases numbered 7, after V lost 7 bases and J lost 9 bases. The germline V gene encodes CDR1 MNHEY and CDR2 SMNVEV (reference sequence). CDR3 size: 14 residues. The CDR3 protein is CASTPGTGGSEQFF. CDR3 sequence (DNA): TGTGCCAGCACCCCCGGGACAGGGGGCAGTGAGCAGTTCTTC.

For this clone: The sample has other DNA sequences that encode this CDR3 too. The rearrangement links TRBV27 to TRBJ1-6, with D hard to call. Germline CDR1 MNHEY, CDR2 SMNVEV (reference sequence). The CDR3 covers 13 residues. Trimming removed 1 base at V and 7 bases at J, with 5 bases between. The CDR3 coding sequence is TGTGCCAGCAGTTTATTGGGCAATTCACCCCTCCACTTT. It translates to CASSLLGNSPLHF.

The chain uses TRBV28 and TRBJ1-2; the D is unclear. CDR1 is MDHEN and CDR2 is SYDVKM in the germline V gene. The CDR3 contains 14 residues. Trimming cost V 8 bases and J 0 bases, with 13 bases left between them. CDR3 sequence (DNA): TGTGCCAGCTGCCAGGCGCAAGCTAACTATGGCTACACCTTC. This translates into CASCQAQANYGYTF.

This chain joins TRBV27 and TRBJ1-6; D may be TRBD1 (6 bases). This CDR3 contains 16 residues. CDR1 and CDR2 (germline): MNHEY, SMNVEV (reference sequence). V dropped 6 bases and J dropped 6 bases, with 18 bases sitting between them. CDR3 nucleotides: TGTGCCAGCAGAGCGAATGTGGGGGGCCGTAATTCACCCCTCCACTTT. This translates into CASRANVGGRNSPLHF.

The chain couples TRBV5-5 to TRBJ1-2; D remains ambiguous. CDR1 and CDR2 from the germline V gene are SGHKS and YYEKEE (reference sequence). V lost 0 bases, J lost 4 bases, and 7 bases lay in between. CDR3 length equals 13 residues. The CDR3 region has the DNA TGTGCCAGCAGCTTGGGACGGCCCTATGGCTACACCTTC. Amino acid sequence: CASSLGRPYGYTF. Full variable domain (missing parts from reference TRBV5-5 and TRBJ1-2): DAGVTQSPTHLIKTRGQQVTLRCSPISGHKSVSWYQQVLGQGPQFIFQYYEKEERGRGNFPDRFSARQFPNYSSELNVNALLLGDSALYLCASSLGRPYGYTFGSGTRLTVV.

The CDR3: CASSYSRTAGGGYTF. The CDR3 DNA is TGTGCCAGCAGTTACTCGAGGACAGCCGGCGGAGGCTACACCTTC. The gene calls are TRBV6-5 and TRBJ1-2, with a possible D match to TRBD1 (6 bases). The CDR3 consists of 15 residues. Between the trimmed V and J ends, which lost 0 bases and 8 bases, there was a span of 16 bases. The germline gives CDR1 MNHEY, CDR2 SVGAGI.

CDR3 nucleotides: TGTGCCAGCTCATCACGGACTCTCAACACCGGGGAGCTGTTTTTT. Translated: CASSSRTLNTGELFF. V gene TRBV18 combines with J gene TRBJ2-2; weak D call: TRBD2 (5 bases). The CDR3 has 15 amino acids. In germline, CDR1 is KGHSH, CDR2 LQKENI. Deletions cut 5 bases from V and 2 bases from J, with 12 bases between.

The chain has TRBV10-1 and TRBJ2-5; D not resolved. CDR1 is WNHNN and CDR2 is SYGVQD in the germline V gene (reference sequence). CDR3 length equals 13 residues. The V gene lost 4 bases and the J gene lost 1 base, with 7 bases spanning the gap. CDR3 in amino acids: CASSAGPQETQYF. The CDR3 nucleotides read TGCGCCAGCAGTGCAGGACCCCAAGAGACCCAGTACTTC.

This clone has only a few counts. The chain has TRBV19 and TRBJ1-1; D not certain. The V and J ends lost 1 base and 1 base respectively, with 7 bases between them. Germline assignment: CDR1 LNHDA and CDR2 SQIVND (reference sequence). CDR3 length: 14 residues. The CDR3 coding sequence is TGTGCCAGTAGTATAGGTAGGACGAACACTGAAGCTTTCTTT. Translated, it gives CASSIGRTNTEAFF.

This clone has just a few counts. V gene TRBV2 combines with J gene TRBJ2-3; 9 positions agree with TRBD2. Germline trimming cut 11 bases from V and 1 base from J; bases unmatched to any gene: 10. Germline V gene lookup returns CDR1 SNHLY and CDR2 FYNNEI. The CDR3 covers 15 residues. CDR3: CAYTNGGRGTDTQYF. The DNA for the CDR3 is TGTGCCTATACTAATGGCGGGAGGGGCACAGATACGCAGTATTTT.

The sample holds a few counts of this clone. This rearrangement joins TRBV5-1 to TRBJ1-1; D not certain. The germline CDR1 and CDR2 sequences are SGHRS and YFSETQ. CDR3 length: 15 amino acids. Trimming removed 3 bases at V and 1 base at J, with 13 bases between. CDR3 coding DNA: TGCGCCAGCAGCTCCCAGAGGAGTGGGAACACTGAAGCTTTCTTT. Residues: CASSSQRSGNTEAFF.

V gene TRBV7-8 combines with J gene TRBJ1-5, with no clear D. Germline CDR1 SGHVS, CDR2 FQNEAQ. Trimming shortened V by 0 bases and J by 0 bases, and 6 bases separated the two germline ends. This CDR3 spans 15 amino acids. The CDR3 loop reads CASSLAANSNQPQHF. The CDR3, as DNA: TGTGCCAGCAGCTTAGCGGCGAATAGCAATCAGCCCCAGCATTTT.

The chain recombines TRBV4-1 with TRBJ1-1; TRBD1 might be the D (5 bases). V was cut by 1 base and J by 1 base, with 19 bases left in between. This CDR3 spans 18 amino acids. Germline CDR1 MGHRA, CDR2 YSYEKL. CDR3 sequence: CASSQGPLARQKNTEAFF. The CDR3 DNA reads TGCGCCAGCAGCCAAGGACCGTTGGCTAGACAGAAGAACACTGAAGCTTTCTTT.

This chain links TRBV10-3 with TRBJ1-6, with D unresolved. This CDR3 is 17 amino acids long. Germline V CDR1 and CDR2: ENHRY, SYGVKD. V gave up 2 bases and J gave up 7 bases, with 18 bases separating them. CDR3 amino acids: CAISELRADAMNSPLHF. The CDR3 coding sequence is TGTGCCATCAGTGAGCTGAGGGCGGACGCGATGAATTCACCCCTCCACTTT.

The rearrangement uses TRBV10-3 and TRBJ1-2, with TRBD1 matching 9 bases. After removal of 2 bases from V and 1 base from J, the junction contained 8 bases not matched to a gene. Per germline, CDR1 ENHRY and CDR2 SYGVKD. The CDR3 extends over 17 amino acids. This chain's CDR3 is CAISEQGTGKINYGYTF. In nucleotides, the CDR3 is TGTGCCATCAGTGAGCAAGGGACAGGGAAGATTAACTATGGCTACACCTTC.

The chain couples TRBV27 to TRBJ1-5; no clear D gene. With 6 bases removed from V and 4 bases from J, the gap between germline ends came to 13 bases. CDR1 is MNHEY and CDR2 is SMNVEV in the germline V gene (reference sequence). The CDR3 totals 14 residues. The CDR3 here is CASRPTTYNQPQHF. In nucleotides, the CDR3 is TGTGCCAGCAGACCCACCACCTATAATCAGCCCCAGCATTTT.

The V gene is TRBV5-6, the J gene TRBJ1-4, with no clear D. Germline V gene sequence: CDR1 SGHDT, CDR2 YYEEEE. The CDR3 is made up of 17 amino acids. V lost 0 bases, J lost 0 bases, and 12 bases lay in between. CDR3 bases: TGTGCCAGCAGCTTGGTTGACGGGCTTGCAACTAATGAAAAACTGTTTTTT. It encodes CASSLVDGLATNEKLFF.

This chain joins TRBV6-4 and TRBJ1-2; D uncertain. Trimming cost V 5 bases and J 3 bases, with 16 bases left between them. The germline gives CDR1 MRHNA, CDR2 SNTAGT. There are 15 residues in the CDR3. CDR3 DNA: TGTGCCAGCAGTCCAAGAGCGCAGACCCACTATGGCTACACCTTC. This encodes CASSPRAQTHYGYTF.

The gene calls are TRBV30 and TRBJ1-1, with a weak D call TRBD1 (5 bases). The CDR3 is 13 amino acids. V was trimmed by 1 base and J by 11 bases, leaving 17 bases between them. Per germline, CDR1 GTSNPN and CDR2 SVGIG (reference sequence). CDR3 coding DNA: TGTGCCTGGAGTGGGGAAGGGGATGGGTGGGCTTTCTTT. It yields the protein CAWSGEGDGWAFF.

The rearrangement joins TRBV5-6 to TRBJ2-1, with 7 bases matching TRBD1. This CDR3 has 14 amino acids. Trimming took 0 bases from V and 6 from J; bases not matched to a gene: 3. Germline V gene sequence: CDR1 SGHDT, CDR2 YYEEEE. The DNA of the CDR3 is TGTGCCAGCAGCTTGGGGGGACAGATCAATGAGCAGTTCTTC. It encodes CASSLGGQINEQFF.

This sequence joins TRBV7-9 and TRBJ2-7; D is undetermined. Germline CDR1 SEHNR, CDR2 FQNEAQ (reference sequence). The CDR3 is made up of 13 amino acids. Trimming stripped 7 bases from V and 5 bases from J, with 15 bases between. Here the CDR3 DNA reads TGTGCCAGCAACGACGGAGCCGGCAACGAGCAGTACTTC. Amino acids: CASNDGAGNEQYF.

The chain carries TRBV19 and TRBJ2-2; D is possibly TRBD1 (6 bases). The V end was cut by 4 bases, the J end by 1 base, with 10 bases between. The germline CDR1 and CDR2 sequences are LNHDA and SQIVND (reference sequence). This CDR3 contains 15 residues. The DNA of the CDR3 is TGTGCCAGTAGTACTTTGGGACAGAACACCGGGGAGCTGTTTTTT. Translating gives CASSTLGQNTGELFF.

This sequence joins TRBV7-9 and TRBJ1-1; the D gene is possibly TRBD1 (6 bases). Germline V gene data show CDR1 as SEHNR and CDR2 as FQNEAQ (reference sequence). The CDR3 is 15 amino acids. Trimming stripped 5 bases from V and 4 bases from J, with 17 bases between. CDR3 sequence reads: CASSAQGAIGTEAFF. CDR3 DNA sequence: TGTGCCAGCAGCGCACAGGGCGCTATAGGCACTGAAGCTTTCTTT.

This clone has just a few counts. The CDR3 coding sequence is TGTGCCAGCAGTGACTCTTGGGGCGGGAAAGATACGCAGTATTTT. This encodes CASSDSWGGKDTQYF. The rearrangement links TRBV6-4 to TRBJ2-3; maybe TRBD2 (6 bases). Germline V gene data show CDR1 as MRHNA and CDR2 as SNTAGT. V was trimmed by 0 bases and J by 5 bases, leaving 12 bases between them. The CDR3 spans 15 residues.

The rearrangement uses TRBV9 and TRBJ1-3; D not resolved. The germline V gene encodes CDR1 SGDLS and CDR2 YYNGEE. This CDR3 spans 15 amino acids. V was pared by 0 bases and J by 4 bases, with 11 bases between. DNA of the CDR3: TGTGCCAGCAGCGTAGTAGGCGGATCGGGAAACACCATATATTTT. Its translation is CASSVVGGSGNTIYF.

This clone was seen just once. J is TRBJ1-1 and V is TRBV5-1, with D perhaps TRBD1 (5 bases). The length of the CDR3 is 13 residues. Germline lookup yields CDR1 SGHRS and CDR2 YFSETQ. V was shortened by 4 bases and J by 8 bases, with 15 bases between the two germline ends. In DNA, the CDR3 is TGCGCCAGCAGCGTACCCGGGACGGAAGAAGCTTTCTTT. Its protein is CASSVPGTEEAFF.

V gene TRBV19 combines with J gene TRBJ2-4; 9 positions agree with TRBD2. V shed 5 bases, J shed 6 bases, and the junction held 8 bases outside the gene matches. CDR3 length: 15 amino acids. Per germline, CDR1 LNHDA and CDR2 SQIVND (reference sequence). The CDR3 sequence is CASSPRVSGGNIQYF. CDR3 nucleotide sequence: TGTGCCAGTAGTCCCAGGGTTAGCGGGGGAAACATTCAGTACTTC.

The V and J genes are TRBV21-1 and TRBJ1-3; TRBD1 is taken as the D call from the table, unchecked against the DNA. TRBV21-1 is labeled a pseudogene. The CDR3 runs 18 residues. CDR3 residues: CASSKVRTGGASGNTIYF. Written as DNA, the CDR3 is TGTGCCAGCAGCAAAGTGAGGACAGGGGGAGCCTCTGGAAACACCATATATTTT.

The chain links TRBV28 to TRBJ2-7; 11 bases agree with TRBD1. CDR1 and CDR2 (germline): MDHEN, SYDVKM. V shed 6 bases and J 3 bases; nucleotides not matched to a gene: 7. The CDR3 is 15 amino acids. CDR3 protein: CASSRSGTGGYEQYF. CDR3 DNA: TGTGCCAGCAGCCGATCCGGGACAGGGGGCTACGAGCAGTACTTC.